The 22 T cell receptor beta chains below all came from one sample that was sequenced in a study of cytomegalovirus exposure and HLA in healthy donors. Primers: 60 Vbeta forward and 13 Jbeta reverse. TCRdb's copy holds only in-frame clones and misses some; the assay was immunoSEQ multiplex PCR. The sample carries some 110,000 clones, 70% to 80% recorded once. The specimen was PBMCs. Receptor source: a man aged 45-60 years in good health and CMV-seropositive.

V is TRBV4-2 and J is TRBJ2-1; 13 positions match TRBD2. Germline values: CDR1 LGHNA, CDR2 YNFKEQ. The V and J ends lost 4 bases and 5 bases, in that order; junction bases with no gene match: 5. The CDR3 totals 16 residues. CDR3 loop: CASSRAGTSGNNEQFF. For the CDR3, the DNA is TGTGCCAGCAGCCGAGCCGGGACTAGCGGGAACAATGAGCAGTTCTTC.

CDR3 loop: CASSLGQDQPQHF. The CDR3 DNA reads as TGTGCCAGCTCACTAGGACAAGATCAGCCCCAGCATTTT. V gene TRBV18 combines with J gene TRBJ1-5, with a possible D match to TRBD1 (5 bases). V lost 4 bases and J 5 bases, leaving 9 bases between the germline ends. Germline V gene data show CDR1 as KGHSH and CDR2 as LQKENI. This CDR3 comprises 13 residues.

CDR3 DNA: TGCGCCAGCAGCTTGGACCCCGGGAAATACGAGCAGTACTTC. Translating gives CASSLDPGKYEQYF. This chain links TRBV5-1 with TRBJ2-7; TRBD2 might be the D (5 bases). The CDR3 runs to 14 residues. V was clipped by 0 bases and J by 4 bases, with 11 bases between them. CDR1 is SGHRS and CDR2 is YFSETQ in the germline V gene.

V gene TRBV30 combines with J gene TRBJ1-5; D gene unclear. Trimming shortened V by 5 bases and J by 2 bases, and 7 bases separated the two germline ends. This CDR3 has 12 amino acids. Germline loops: CDR1 GTSNPN, CDR2 SVGIG (reference sequence). CDR3 region: CAWALGNQPQHF. In nucleotides, the CDR3 is TGTGCCTGGGCACTGGGCAATCAGCCCCAGCATTTT.

The chain uses TRBV19 and TRBJ2-7; weak D call: TRBD1 (5 bases). Germline V CDR1 and CDR2: LNHDA, SQIVND (reference sequence). The CDR3 sequence is 12 residues long. V was pared by 10 bases and J by 0 bases, with 10 bases between. The CDR3 sequence is CATRQNSYEQYF. The CDR3 DNA reads as TGTGCCACTCGACAGAACTCCTACGAGCAGTACTTC.

This chain links TRBV4-1 with TRBJ2-2; 13 positions agree with TRBD2. The V and J ends lost 4 bases and 0 bases, in that order; junction bases with no gene match: 8. The CDR3 sequence is 19 residues long. Germline CDR1 and CDR2: MGHRA and YSYEKL. CDR3 loop: CASSLQGLAGLANTGELFF. DNA of the CDR3: TGCGCCAGCAGCCTCCAGGGACTAGCGGGACTCGCGAACACCGGGGAGCTGTTTTTT.

As regards this clone: The germline gene is not matched at one end of the junction; a read error may be the cause. This rearrangement joins TRBV5-5 to TRBJ2-7; D is perhaps TRBD1 (5 bases). Germline lookup yields CDR1 SGHKS and CDR2 YYEKEE (reference sequence). The CDR3 runs 11 residues. The CDR3 here is CASSLAGWLHF. The CDR3 nucleotides read TGTGCCAGCAGCTTGGCAGGGTGGTTGCACTTC.

Worth noting for this clone: It is likely a read error, because the conserved phenylalanine at the end of the CDR3 is missing. The DNA is left out, because the CDR3 cannot be placed on it with certainty; the CDR3 is given as TCRdb lists it. This chain uses TRBV6-5 with TRBJ1-2. Germline V gives CDR1 MNHEY, CDR2 SVGAGI. The CDR3 adds up to 14 amino acids, both ends counted. This CDR3 reads CASSYHSTGGWLHL.

CDR3 DNA sequence: TGTGCCAGCAGTGTACCTAACAGCCAGTTCTATGGCTACACCTTC. This codes for CASSVPNSQFYGYTF. The chain joins TRBV28 to TRBJ1-2; D remains ambiguous. Germline-derived CDR1 and CDR2 are MDHEN and SYDVKM. Trimming removed 5 bases from V and 4 bases from J, with 17 bases in between. The CDR3 is 15 amino acids.

The rearrangement links TRBV7-2 to TRBJ1-2; a possible D gene is TRBD1 (6 bases). Trimming removed 5 bases from V and 10 bases from J, with 14 bases in between. Germline V gene lookup returns CDR1 SGHTA and CDR2 FQGNSA. This CDR3 has 12 amino acids. The CDR3 region has the DNA TGTGCCAGCAGCGGACAGATCCATGTCTACACCTTC. It encodes CASSGQIHVYTF.

The chain uses TRBV5-1 and TRBJ1-2; TRBD1 aligns across 9 bases. Trimming cost V 3 bases and J 6 bases; bases outside gene matches: 6. Looked up from germline, CDR1 is SGHRS and CDR2 is YFSETQ. The CDR3 extends over 14 amino acids. For the CDR3, the DNA is TGCGCCAGCAGCTCCTCAACAGGGGGCAATGGCTACACCTTC. This sequence encodes CASSSSTGGNGYTF.

The chain employs TRBV7-8 and TRBJ2-7, with 11 bases fitting TRBD2. From germline, CDR1 is SGHVS and CDR2 FQNEAQ. The CDR3 is made up of 15 amino acids. With V trimmed by 3 bases and J by 5 bases, 6 bases remained unmatched. The CDR3 loop is CASSFSGRAGDEQYF. Here the CDR3 DNA reads TGTGCCAGCAGCTTTAGCGGGAGGGCCGGGGACGAGCAGTACTTC.

The chain has TRBV5-1 and TRBJ2-2, with D possibly matching TRBD2 (6 bases). The CDR3 runs 14 residues. V gave up 5 bases and J gave up 4 bases, with 12 bases separating them. Germline V lookup: CDR1 SGHRS, CDR2 YFSETQ. DNA of the CDR3: TGCGCCAGCAGATTAGCCGGGGGCACCGGGGAGCTGTTTTTT. Translated, it gives CASRLAGGTGELFF.

CDR3 loop: CASSYSGRGDTGELFF. The DNA of the CDR3 is TGTGCCAGCAGTTACTCGGGCAGGGGGGACACCGGGGAGCTGTTTTTT. The chain has TRBV6-5 and TRBJ2-2, with a tentative D call TRBD1 (7 bases). V gave up 0 bases and J gave up 3 bases, with 11 bases separating them. The CDR3 is 16 amino acids. Germline CDR1 MNHEY, CDR2 SVGAGI.

This rearrangement joins TRBV4-1 to TRBJ1-2; 9 nucleotides match TRBD1. Per germline, CDR1 MGHRA and CDR2 YSYEKL. Unmatched junction bases numbered 6, after V lost 2 bases and J lost 5 bases. This CDR3 is built from 15 residues. The CDR3 DNA reads TGCGCCAGCAGCCAAACGACAGGGGGAAGGTATGGCTACACCTTC. It codes for CASSQTTGGRYGYTF.

This clone was detected a few times. This rearrangement joins TRBV5-4 to TRBJ1-5; D remains ambiguous. CDR1 is SGHNT and CDR2 is YYREEE in the germline V gene (reference sequence). V shed 0 bases and J shed 11 bases, with 9 bases lying between them. The CDR3 loop spans 12 amino acids. The DNA of the CDR3 is TGTGCCAGCAGCTTGGATGGGCTGGCCCAGCATTTT. Protein product: CASSLDGLAQHF. Variable domain in full (rest from reference TRBV5-4 and TRBJ1-5): ETGVTQSPTHLIKTRGQQVTLRCSSQSGHNTVSWYQQALGQGPQFIFQYYREEENGRGNFPPRFSGLQFPNYSSELNVNALELDDSALYLCASSLDGLAQHFGDGTRLSIL.

This chain joins TRBV29-1 and TRBJ1-2; unclear D gene. Trimming pared 6 bases from V and 1 base from J, leaving 9 bases between. The CDR3 has 12 residues. The germline gives CDR1 SQVTM, CDR2 ANQGSEA. The CDR3 loop reads CSVQRSNYGYTF. The CDR3 DNA sequence: TGCAGCGTCCAACGGAGTAACTATGGCTACACCTTC.

The rearrangement joins TRBV5-6 to TRBJ1-2; D unclear. The CDR3 runs 16 residues. V dropped 2 bases and J dropped 5 bases, with 19 bases sitting between them. Germline CDR1 is SGHDT and CDR2 is YYEEEE. The CDR3 sequence is CASSFEGGRWAYGYTF. The CDR3 DNA follows: TGTGCCAGCAGCTTTGAGGGTGGGAGGTGGGCTTATGGCTACACCTTC.

A few counts support this clone. The rearrangement uses TRBV7-3 and TRBJ2-1; 10 nucleotides align to TRBD2. J was trimmed by 7 bases and V by 0 bases; bases with no gene match: 9. Germline V gene sequence: CDR1 SGHTA, CDR2 FQGTGA. This CDR3 spans 17 amino acids. CDR3 DNA: TGTGCCAGCAGCTTAACAGTAGCAGCGGGGGGGCCAAATGAGCAGTTCTTC. Its protein product is CASSLTVAAGGPNEQFF.

The rearrangement uses TRBV6-5 and TRBJ2-5; D might be TRBD1 (7 bases). V was pared by 3 bases and J by 5 bases, with 16 bases between. The CDR3 spans 15 residues. CDR1 is MNHEY and CDR2 is SVGAGI in the germline V gene. In DNA form, the CDR3 reads TGTGCCAGCAGTTATGGAGGGGGCATCGTCGAGACCCAGTACTTC. Encoded protein: CASSYGGGIVETQYF.

The rearrangement uses TRBV6-5 and TRBJ1-2; D remains ambiguous. CDR1 is MNHEY, CDR2 SVGAGI, per germline. The CDR3 has 15 residues. The ends were cut back, 0 bases at V and 3 bases at J, with 11 bases in the middle. CDR3 bases: TGTGCCAGCAGTTACTCGGGCGAGGGCTACTATGGCTACACCTTC. Translated: CASSYSGEGYYGYTF.

This clone was counted a single time. The chain recombines TRBV5-6 with TRBJ1-2; 8 bases line up with TRBD1. The germline V gene has CDR1 SGHDT and CDR2 YYEEEE. V dropped 4 bases and J dropped 6; count of bases not matched to a gene: 5. This CDR3 comprises 13 residues. CDR3 DNA sequence: TGTGCCAGCAGCCCTGGGACAGGAGATGGCTACACCTTC. Its protein product is CASSPGTGDGYTF.